The rows below give T cell receptor beta chains drawn from one sample of a study of cytomegalovirus exposure and HLA in healthy donors. The repertoire was sequenced with immunoSEQ multiplex PCR; TCRdb's copy has only in-frame clones and lacks some. This table holds around 120,000 clones, over 70% found once. What was sequenced was PBMCs. The receptor source for this set is a woman in her forties in good health and CMV-seronegative. Each CDR3 is given with its conserved first and last residue. D genes are given only for firm matches. Size is omitted from some rows. Given values are once, few, many or a class for expanded clones.

J gene | D gene | clone size | CDR3 length | V gene | CDR3 protein | CDR3 DNA
TRBJ2-4 | TRBD1 | - | 15 | TRBV28 | CASSTLTGGLDSQYF | TGTGCCAGCAGTACCCTGACAGGGGGCCTCGATTCTCAGTACTTC
TRBJ1-2 | - | few | 12 | TRBV5-8 | CASSSADYGYTF | TGTGCCAGCAGCTCCGCAGACTATGGCTACACCTTC
TRBJ1-1 | - | few | 15 | TRBV6-6 | CASSYSWMGGAEAFF | TGTGCCAGCAGTTACAGCTGGATGGGAGGCGCTGAAGCTTTCTTT
TRBJ2-5 | TRBD2 | few | 14 | TRBV5-1 | CASSPRGLVETQYF | TGCGCCAGCAGCCCTAGGGGACTAGTGGAGACCCAGTACTTC
TRBJ1-1 | TRBD1 | - | 16 | TRBV10-3 | CAISGTGGPWNTEAFF | TGTGCCATCAGTGGGACAGGGGGCCCCTGGAACACTGAAGCTTTCTTT
TRBJ2-1 | TRBD2 | few | 14 | TRBV6-6 | CASSPGTRGNEQFF | TGTGCCAGCAGCCCCGGGACTAGAGGCAATGAGCAGTTCTTC
TRBJ1-4 | - | - | 12 | TRBV28 | CASSSTDEKLFF | TGTGCCAGCAGTTCAACAGATGAAAAACTGTTTTTT
TRBJ1-5 | - | - | 13 | TRBV19 | CASSIDRAQPQHF | TGTGCCAGTAGTATAGACAGGGCTCAGCCCCAGCATTTT
TRBJ1-1 | TRBD1 | - | 13 | TRBV7-9 | CASSPRGDRVAFF | TGTGCCAGCAGCCCGAGGGGGGACAGGGTAGCTTTCTTT
TRBJ1-2 | TRBD1 | - | 15 | TRBV2 | CARTAQTGLGNGYTF | TGTGCCAGGACGGCACAGACAGGGTTGGGGAATGGCTACACCTTC
TRBJ1-4 | - | - | 15 | TRBV7-9 | CSSSPLQVDNEKLFF | TGTTCCAGCAGCCCACTACAGGTTGATAATGAAAAACTGTTTTTT
TRBJ2-1 | TRBD2 | once | 15 | TRBV28 | CASSSAGGSYNEQFF | TGTGCCAGCAGCTCAGCGGGAGGGTCCTACAATGAGCAGTTCTTC
TRBJ1-3 | - | - | 13 | TRBV6-1 | CASSDNSGNTIYF | TGTGCCAGCAGTGACAACTCTGGAAACACCATATATTTT
TRBJ2-7 | TRBD1 | - | 15 | TRBV19 | CASSIARGKAYEQYF | TGTGCCAGTAGTATCGCCAGGGGGAAAGCCTACGAGCAGTACTTC
TRBJ2-3 | - | - | 15 | TRBV7-2 | CAISRLAQEADTQYF | TGTGCCATCTCCAGGTTGGCGCAGGAAGCAGATACGCAGTATTTT
TRBJ2-3 | TRBD2 | - | 17 | TRBV7-9 | CASSMMTSGGRTDTQYF | TGTGCCAGCAGCATGATGACTAGCGGGGGGCGGACAGATACGCAGTATTTT
TRBJ2-1 | TRBD2 | - | 15 | TRBV18 | CASSPGTRVRGAEFF | TGTGCCAGCTCACCAGGGACTAGAGTACGGGGGGCCGAGTTCTTC
TRBJ1-6 | - | - | 13 | TRBV2 | CASSEFRGSPLHF | TGTGCCAGCAGTGAGTTTCGGGGTTCACCCCTCCACTTT
TRBJ2-3 | - | - | 15 | TRBV7-9 | CAGSPTRVGTDTQYF | TGTGCCGGCAGCCCAACTCGGGTTGGCACAGATACGCAGTATTTT
TRBJ2-3 | TRBD1 | few | 15 | TRBV10-3 | CAIRGTGRPGDTQYF | TGTGCCATCCGGGGGACAGGGCGTCCGGGGGATACGCAGTATTTT
TRBJ2-7 | - | once | 14 | TRBV7-9 | CASSLADSSYEQYF | TGTGCCAGCAGCTTGGCTGACAGCTCCTACGAGCAGTACTTC
TRBJ2-7 | TRBD1 | - | 15 | TRBV27 | CASSLGTGGSYEQYF | TGTGCCAGCAGTTTAGGGACAGGGGGCAGCTACGAGCAGTACTTC
TRBJ2-3 | TRBD1 | - | 15 | TRBV7-2 | CASSLTGEDFDTQYF | TGTGCCAGCAGCCTGACAGGGGAAGATTTCGATACGCAGTATTTT
TRBJ2-7 | - | - | 15 | TRBV11-2 | CASSLDSLGPYEQYF | TGTGCCAGCAGCTTAGATTCTTTGGGCCCCTACGAGCAGTACTTC
TRBJ1-2 | TRBD1 | - | 15 | TRBV5-6 | CASSPRTGAYYGYTF | TGTGCCAGCAGCCCAAGGACAGGAGCGTACTATGGCTACACCTTC
TRBJ1-2 | TRBD1 | few | 14 | TRBV6-5 | CASRETGGGGGYTF | TGTGCCAGCAGGGAAACAGGGGGCGGTGGTGGCTACACCTTC
TRBJ1-5 | - | - | 15 | TRBV19 | CASSRRGWSNQPQHF | TGTGCCAGTAGTCGGCGAGGTTGGAGCAATCAGCCCCAGCATTTT
TRBJ2-7 | TRBD1 | - | 15 | TRBV27 | CASSPRGTGAYEQYF | TGTGCCAGCAGTCCACGGGGGACAGGGGCCTACGAGCAGTACTTC
TRBJ2-3 | - | - | 12 | TRBV9 | CASSVAADTQYF | TGTGCCAGCAGCGTAGCGGCAGATACGCAGTATTTT
TRBJ2-7 | TRBD1 | - | 17 | TRBV7-2 | CASSLFGPGQGNHEQYF | TGTGCCAGCAGCTTATTCGGTCCGGGACAGGGAAACCACGAGCAGTACTTC
TRBJ2-3 | TRBD1 | - | 16 | TRBV4-3 | CASSQDRQGRTDTQYF | TGCGCCAGCAGCCAAGACCGACAGGGGCGGACAGATACGCAGTATTTT
TRBJ2-7 | TRBD2 | - | 15 | TRBV6-5 | CASSYSFREAYEQYF | TGTGCCAGCAGTTACTCGTTCCGGGAGGCCTACGAGCAGTACTTC
TRBJ1-1 | TRBD1 | - | 14 | TRBV6-6 | CASSYFGQGGEAFF | TGTGCCAGCAGTTACTTTGGACAGGGAGGGGAAGCTTTCTTT
TRBJ2-5 | - | - | 16 | TRBV7-9 | CASSGIRGGDWETQYF | TGTGCCAGCAGCGGGATTAGGGGGGGAGATTGGGAGACCCAGTACTTC
TRBJ1-4 | - | - | 13 | TRBV6-1 | CASSLGATEKLFF | TGTGCCAGCAGTCTGGGGGCTACGGAAAAACTGTTTTTT
TRBJ1-1 | - | - | 14 | TRBV10-3 | CAISDRGRNTEAFF | TGTGCCATCAGTGATAGGGGGAGGAACACTGAAGCTTTCTTT
TRBJ1-6 | - | - | 17 | TRBV4-3 | CASSQDVPGGTNSPLHF | TGCGCCAGCAGCCAAGATGTCCCCGGCGGGACTAATTCACCCCTCCACTTT
TRBJ2-3 | TRBD1 | once | 16 | TRBV9 | CASSVGSGQGTDTQYF | TGTGCCAGCAGCGTAGGATCAGGACAGGGCACAGATACGCAGTATTTT
TRBJ2-3 | - | once | 15 | TRBV9 | CASSVAAGRTDTQYF | TGTGCCAGCAGCGTAGCGGCGGGACGCACAGATACGCAGTATTTT
TRBJ2-7 | TRBD1 | - | 14 | TRBV27 | CASSLSGTGRPLYF | TGTGCCAGCAGTTTATCCGGGACAGGTCGCCCCTTGTACTTC
TRBJ2-2 | - | - | 14 | TRBV7-3 | CASTPSGRTGELFF | TGTGCCAGCACACCGTCAGGCCGCACCGGGGAGCTGTTTTTT
TRBJ1-1 | TRBD1 | - | 14 | TRBV2 | CASNRDRGSNEAFF | TGTGCCTCTAACCGGGACAGGGGCTCTAATGAAGCTTTCTTT
TRBJ2-7 | - | - | 16 | TRBV12-1 | CASSLTGTSRTYEQYF | TGTGCCAGCAGCTTAACCGGGACTAGCAGAACCTACGAGCAGTACTTC
TRBJ2-3 | - | - | 12 | TRBV7-2 | CASSFFTDTQYF | TGTGCCAGCAGCTTCTTCACAGATACGCAGTATTTT
TRBJ2-7 | TRBD1 | - | 14 | TRBV27 | CASSLGDRAHEQYF | TGTGCCAGCAGTTTGGGGGACAGGGCCCACGAGCAGTACTTC
TRBJ2-7 | TRBD1 | - | 16 | TRBV4-1 | CASSQGPDRGIYEQYF | TGCGCCAGCAGCCAAGGCCCGGACAGGGGCATCTACGAGCAGTACTTC
TRBJ1-2 | TRBD1 | - | 12 | TRBV28 | CAGQGQPYGYTF | TGTGCCGGTCAGGGACAGCCGTATGGCTACACCTTC
TRBJ1-3 | - | - | 15 | TRBV5-4 | CASSLEGVGGNTIYF | TGTGCCAGCAGCTTGGAGGGGGTGGGCGGAAACACCATATATTTT
TRBJ2-2 | - | - | 13 | TRBV7-8 | CAKQGSNTGELFF | TGTGCCAAGCAGGGATCGAACACCGGGGAGCTGTTTTTT
TRBJ1-5 | - | - | 16 | TRBV5-4 | CASSLGGGQSNQPQHF | TGTGCCAGCAGCTTGGGGGGGGGACAAAGCAATCAGCCCCAGCATTTT
TRBJ2-7 | - | - | 13 | TRBV7-9 | CASTQGAGYEQYF | TGTGCCAGTACCCAAGGGGCTGGCTACGAGCAGTACTTC
TRBJ2-1 | - | - | 11 | TRBV20-1 | CSARYRVEQFF | TGCAGTGCTAGGTACAGGGTTGAGCAGTTCTTC
TRBJ2-7 | - | few | 13 | TRBV5-6 | CASSLAVGGEQYF | TGTGCCAGCAGCTTGGCGGTGGGGGGCGAGCAGTACTTC
TRBJ1-5 | - | - | 15 | TRBV5-4 | CASSLGGVKGQPQHF | TGTGCCAGCAGCTTGGGAGGTGTCAAAGGTCAGCCCCAGCATTTT
TRBJ2-3 | TRBD2 | - | 15 | TRBV7-9 | CASSSRAGAADTQYF | TGTGCCAGCAGCTCTAGAGCGGGAGCCGCAGATACGCAGTATTTT
TRBJ2-1 | TRBD1 | - | 17 | TRBV9 | CASSAGQGANHLQEQFF | TGTGCCAGCAGCGCCGGTCAGGGGGCGAACCACTTACAGGAGCAGTTCTTC
TRBJ1-1 | - | few | 12 | TRBV4-2 | CASSQDWREAFF | TGTGCCAGCAGCCAAGATTGGAGGGAAGCTTTCTTT